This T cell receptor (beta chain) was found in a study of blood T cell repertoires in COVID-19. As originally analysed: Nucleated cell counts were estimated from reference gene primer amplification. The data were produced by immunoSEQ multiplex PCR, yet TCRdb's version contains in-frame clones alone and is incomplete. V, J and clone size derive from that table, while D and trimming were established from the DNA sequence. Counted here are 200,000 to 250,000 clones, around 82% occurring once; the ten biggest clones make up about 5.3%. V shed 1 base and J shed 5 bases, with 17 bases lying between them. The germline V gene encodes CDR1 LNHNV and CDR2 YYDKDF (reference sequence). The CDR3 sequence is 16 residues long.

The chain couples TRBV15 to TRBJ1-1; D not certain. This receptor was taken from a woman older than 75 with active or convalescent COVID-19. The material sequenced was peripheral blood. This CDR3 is CATSRGPGSRGTEAFF. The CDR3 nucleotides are TGTGCCACCAGCAGAGGCCCTGGATCCCGAGGGACTGAAGCTTTCTTT.